Here is one T cell receptor (beta chain) with its context. The antigen is not known. This entry is derived from a study of cytomegalovirus exposure and HLA in healthy donors. Study at large: From donors who were HLA-typed, an early data release held 80 million to 85 million unique TCRs.

Vbeta (60) and Jbeta (13) primers were used in the PCR. Assay: immunoSEQ multiplex PCR; the TCRdb copy retains only in-frame clones and omits some. Among about 180,000 clones listed, roughly 70% were seen once. The CDR3 sequence is 17 residues long. V dropped 5 bases and J dropped 8; count of bases not matched to a gene: 16. Per the germline V gene, CDR1 is SGHVS and CDR2 is FQNEAQ. Study findings and constraints: The authors excluded some V segments, including TRBV6-2 and TRBV6-3, as indistinguishable.

Sequencing input: PBMCs. The TCR was taken from a male donor in good health and CMV-seronegative. The V call is TRBV7-8, the J call TRBJ1-4; the match to TRBD1 covers 8 bases. The chain's CDR3 is CASSEGAGRTGREKLFF. The CDR3 region has the DNA TGTGCCAGCAGCGAAGGGGCGGGTCGGACAGGGAGGGAAAAACTGTTTTTT. The full variable domain, in which reference TRBV7-8 and TRBJ1-4 provide the parts outside the CDR3, is GAGVSQSPRYKVAKRGQDVALRCDPISGHVSLFWYQQALGQGPEFLTYFQNEAQLDKSGLPSDRFFAERPEGSVSTLKIQRTQQEDSAVYLCASSEGAGRTGREKLFFGSGTQLSVL.